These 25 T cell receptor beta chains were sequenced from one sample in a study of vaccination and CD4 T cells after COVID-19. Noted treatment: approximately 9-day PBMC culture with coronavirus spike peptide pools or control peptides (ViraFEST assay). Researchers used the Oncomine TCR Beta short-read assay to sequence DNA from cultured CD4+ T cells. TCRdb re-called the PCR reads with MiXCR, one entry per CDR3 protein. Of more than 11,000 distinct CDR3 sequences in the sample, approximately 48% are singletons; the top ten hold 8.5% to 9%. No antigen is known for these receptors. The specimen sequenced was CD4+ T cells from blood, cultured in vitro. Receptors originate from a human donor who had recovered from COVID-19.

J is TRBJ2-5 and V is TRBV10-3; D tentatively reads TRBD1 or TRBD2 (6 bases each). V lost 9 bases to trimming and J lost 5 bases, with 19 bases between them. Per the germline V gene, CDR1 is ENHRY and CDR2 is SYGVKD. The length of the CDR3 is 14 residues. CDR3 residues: CAIRRGDPIETQYF. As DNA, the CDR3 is TGTGCCATTCGAAGGGGGGACCCCATTGAGACCCAGTACTTC.

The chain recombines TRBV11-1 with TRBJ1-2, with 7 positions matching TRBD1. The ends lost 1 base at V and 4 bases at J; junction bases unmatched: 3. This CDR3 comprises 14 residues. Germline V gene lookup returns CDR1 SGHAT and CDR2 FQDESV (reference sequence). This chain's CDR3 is CASSLDRGGYGYTF. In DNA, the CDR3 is TGTGCCAGCAGCTTAGACAGGGGAGGCTATGGCTACACCTTC.

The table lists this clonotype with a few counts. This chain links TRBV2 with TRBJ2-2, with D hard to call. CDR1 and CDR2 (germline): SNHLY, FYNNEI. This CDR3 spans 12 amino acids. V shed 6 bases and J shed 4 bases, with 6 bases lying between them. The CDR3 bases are TGTGCCAGCAGACCAAGCACCGGGGAGCTGTTTTTT. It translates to CASRPSTGELFF. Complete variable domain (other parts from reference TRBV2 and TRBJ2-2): EPEVTQTPSHQVTQMGQEVILRCVPISNHLYFYWYRQILGQKVEFLVSFYNNEISEKSEIFDDQFSVERPDGSNFTLKIRSTKLEDSAMYFCASRPSTGELFFGEGSRLTVL.

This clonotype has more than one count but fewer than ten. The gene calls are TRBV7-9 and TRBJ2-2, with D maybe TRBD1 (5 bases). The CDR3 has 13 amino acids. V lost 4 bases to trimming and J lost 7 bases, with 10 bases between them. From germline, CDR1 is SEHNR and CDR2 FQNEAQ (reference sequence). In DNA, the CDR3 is TGTGCCAGCAGCTCGCAGGGTGGCGGGGAGCTGTTTTTT. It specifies CASSSQGGGELFF.

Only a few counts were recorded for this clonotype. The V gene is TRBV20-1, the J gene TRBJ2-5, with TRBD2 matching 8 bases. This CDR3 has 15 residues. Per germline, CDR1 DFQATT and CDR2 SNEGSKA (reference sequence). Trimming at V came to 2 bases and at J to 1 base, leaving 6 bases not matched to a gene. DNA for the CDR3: TGCAGTGCTAGATCGGGCGGGGGGATCCAAGAGACCCAGTACTTC. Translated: CSARSGGGIQETQYF.

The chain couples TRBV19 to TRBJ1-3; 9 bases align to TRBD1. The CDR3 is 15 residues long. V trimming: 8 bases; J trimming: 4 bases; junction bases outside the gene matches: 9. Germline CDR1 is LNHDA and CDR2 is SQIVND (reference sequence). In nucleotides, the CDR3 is TGTGCCAGTTCCGACAACAGGGGGCTGGGAAACACCATATATTTT. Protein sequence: CASSDNRGLGNTIYF. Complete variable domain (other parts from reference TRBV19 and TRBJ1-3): DGGITQSPKYLFRKEGQNVTLSCEQNLNHDAMYWYRQDPGQGLRLIYYSQIVNDFQKGDIAEGYSVSREKKESFPLTVTSAQKNPTAFYLCASSDNRGLGNTIYFGEGSWLTVV.

CDR3 sequence: CASSDRGPQGTGELFF. The CDR3 nucleotides read TGTGCCAGCAGCGACAGGGGGCCCCAAGGCACCGGGGAGCTGTTTTTT. This chain uses TRBV2 with TRBJ2-2; 10 nucleotides agree with TRBD1. Germline CDR1 is SNHLY and CDR2 is FYNNEI. The ends lost 6 bases at V and 4 bases at J; junction bases unmatched: 8. The CDR3 covers 16 residues.

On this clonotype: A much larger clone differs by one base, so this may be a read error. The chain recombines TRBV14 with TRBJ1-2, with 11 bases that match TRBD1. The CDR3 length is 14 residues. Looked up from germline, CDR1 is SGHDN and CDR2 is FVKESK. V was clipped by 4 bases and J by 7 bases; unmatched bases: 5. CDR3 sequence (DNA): TGTGCCAGCAGCCGGGACAGGGGGTCTTTTGGCTACACCTTC. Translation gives CASSRDRGSFGYTF.

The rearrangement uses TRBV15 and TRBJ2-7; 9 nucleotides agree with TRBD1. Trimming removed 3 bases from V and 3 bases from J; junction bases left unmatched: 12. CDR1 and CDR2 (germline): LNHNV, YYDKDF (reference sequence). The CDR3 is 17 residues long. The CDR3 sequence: CATSRPHRGLKLYEQYF. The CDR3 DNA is TGTGCCACCAGCAGGCCCCACAGGGGGCTGAAACTCTACGAGCAGTACTTC.

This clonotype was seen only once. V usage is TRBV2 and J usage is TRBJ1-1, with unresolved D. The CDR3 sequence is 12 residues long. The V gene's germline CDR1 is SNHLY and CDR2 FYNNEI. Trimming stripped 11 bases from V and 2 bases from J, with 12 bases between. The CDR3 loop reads CAVRRSNTEAFF. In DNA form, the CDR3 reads TGTGCCGTTCGGCGGTCTAACACTGAAGCTTTCTTT.

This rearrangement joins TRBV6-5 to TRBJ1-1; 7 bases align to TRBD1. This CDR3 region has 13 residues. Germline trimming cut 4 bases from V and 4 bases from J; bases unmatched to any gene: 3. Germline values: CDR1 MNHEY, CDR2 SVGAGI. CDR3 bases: TGTGCCAGCAGTTCCGGGACAGCCACTGAAGCTTTCTTT. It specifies CASSSGTATEAFF.

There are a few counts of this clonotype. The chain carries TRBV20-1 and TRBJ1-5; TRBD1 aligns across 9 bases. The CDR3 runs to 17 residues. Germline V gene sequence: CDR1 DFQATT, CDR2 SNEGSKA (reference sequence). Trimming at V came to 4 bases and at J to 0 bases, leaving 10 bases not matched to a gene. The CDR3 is CSATGTGRSYSNQPQHF. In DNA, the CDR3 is TGCAGTGCTACAGGGACAGGGAGGAGTTATAGCAATCAGCCCCAGCATTTT.

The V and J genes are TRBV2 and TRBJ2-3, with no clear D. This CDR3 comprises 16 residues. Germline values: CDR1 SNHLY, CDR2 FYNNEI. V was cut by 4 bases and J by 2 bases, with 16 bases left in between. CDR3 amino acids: CASSVRGVVATDTQYF. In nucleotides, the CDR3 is TGTGCCAGCAGTGTCAGAGGTGTGGTGGCCACAGATACGCAGTATTTT.

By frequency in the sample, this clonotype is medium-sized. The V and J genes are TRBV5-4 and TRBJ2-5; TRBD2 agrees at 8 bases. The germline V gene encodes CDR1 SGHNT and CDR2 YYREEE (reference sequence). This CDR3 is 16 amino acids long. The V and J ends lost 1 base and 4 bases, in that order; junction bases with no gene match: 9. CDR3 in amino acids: CASSLSTGLGLETQYF. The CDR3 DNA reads TGTGCCAGCAGCTTGAGTACGGGACTAGGGTTAGAGACCCAGTACTTC.

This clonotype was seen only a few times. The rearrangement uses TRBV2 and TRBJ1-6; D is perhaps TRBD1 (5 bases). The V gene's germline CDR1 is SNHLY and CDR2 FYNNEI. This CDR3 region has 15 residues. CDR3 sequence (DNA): TGTGCATCCAACGGGGGGACGTCCTATAATTCACCCCTCCACTTT. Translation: CASNGGTSYNSPLHF.

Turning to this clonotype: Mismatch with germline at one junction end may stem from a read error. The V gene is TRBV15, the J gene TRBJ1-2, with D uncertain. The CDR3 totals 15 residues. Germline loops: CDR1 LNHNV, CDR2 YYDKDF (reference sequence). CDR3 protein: CATSRQGWGDYGHTF. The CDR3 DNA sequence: TGTGCCACCAGCAGACAAGGGTGGGGTGACTATGGCCACACCTTC. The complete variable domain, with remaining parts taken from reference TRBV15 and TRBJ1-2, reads DAMVIQNPRYQVTQFGKPVTLSCSQTLNHNVMYWYQQKSSQAPKLLFHYYDKDFNNEADTPDNFQSRRPNTSFCFLDIRSPGLGDTAMYLCATSRQGWGDYGHTFGSGTRLTVV.

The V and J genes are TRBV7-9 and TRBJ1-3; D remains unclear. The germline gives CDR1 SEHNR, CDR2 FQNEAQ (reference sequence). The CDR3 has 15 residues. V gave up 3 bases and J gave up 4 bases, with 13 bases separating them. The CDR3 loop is CASSFVDDSGNTIYF. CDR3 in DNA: TGTGCCAGCAGCTTTGTCGATGACTCCGGAAACACCATATATTTT. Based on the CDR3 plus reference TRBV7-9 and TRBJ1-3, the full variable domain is DTGVSQNPRHKITKRGQNVTFRCDPISEHNRLYWYRQTLGQGPEFLTYFQNEAQLEKSRLLSDRFSAERPKGSFSTLEIQRTEQGDSAMYLCASSFVDDSGNTIYFGEGSWLTVV.

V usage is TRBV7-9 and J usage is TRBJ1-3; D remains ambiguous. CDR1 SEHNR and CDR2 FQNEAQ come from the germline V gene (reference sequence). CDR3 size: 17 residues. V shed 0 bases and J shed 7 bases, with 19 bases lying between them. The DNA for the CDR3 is TGTGCCAGCAGCTTAGCCTCCACTTTCGGCCTCGGGAACACCATATATTTT. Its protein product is CASSLASTFGLGNTIYF.

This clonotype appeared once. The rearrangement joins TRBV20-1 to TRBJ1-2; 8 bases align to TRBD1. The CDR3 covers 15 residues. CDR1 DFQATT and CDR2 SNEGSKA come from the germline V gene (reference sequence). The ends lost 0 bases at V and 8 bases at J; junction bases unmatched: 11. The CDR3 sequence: CSARDGGQGNQGYTF. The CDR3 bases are TGCAGTGCTAGAGATGGTGGACAGGGAAATCAGGGCTACACCTTC.

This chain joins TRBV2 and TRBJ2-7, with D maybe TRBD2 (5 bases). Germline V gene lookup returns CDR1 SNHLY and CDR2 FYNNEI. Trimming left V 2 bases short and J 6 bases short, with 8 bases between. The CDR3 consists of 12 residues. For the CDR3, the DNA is TGTGCCAGCAGTGAAAGGACTGGCGAGCAGTACTTC. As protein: CASSERTGEQYF.

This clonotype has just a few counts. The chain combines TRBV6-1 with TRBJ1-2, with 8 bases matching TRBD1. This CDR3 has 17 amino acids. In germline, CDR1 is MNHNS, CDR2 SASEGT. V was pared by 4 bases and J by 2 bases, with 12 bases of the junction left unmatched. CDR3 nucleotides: TGTGCCAGCAGTGCATACTCCGGGACAGGAGTAAACTATGGCTACACCTTC. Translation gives CASSAYSGTGVNYGYTF.

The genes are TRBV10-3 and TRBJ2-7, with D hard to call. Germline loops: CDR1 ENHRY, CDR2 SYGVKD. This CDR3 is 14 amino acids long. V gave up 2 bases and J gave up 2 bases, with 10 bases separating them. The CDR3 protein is CAISEASRTYEQYF. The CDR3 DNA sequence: TGTGCCATCAGTGAGGCGTCTAGGACCTACGAGCAGTACTTC.

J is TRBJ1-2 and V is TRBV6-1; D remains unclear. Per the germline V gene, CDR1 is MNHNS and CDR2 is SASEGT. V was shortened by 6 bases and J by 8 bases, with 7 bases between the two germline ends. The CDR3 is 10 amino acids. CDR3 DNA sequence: TGTGCCAGCAGCGCAGTCGGCTACACCTTC. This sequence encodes CASSAVGYTF.

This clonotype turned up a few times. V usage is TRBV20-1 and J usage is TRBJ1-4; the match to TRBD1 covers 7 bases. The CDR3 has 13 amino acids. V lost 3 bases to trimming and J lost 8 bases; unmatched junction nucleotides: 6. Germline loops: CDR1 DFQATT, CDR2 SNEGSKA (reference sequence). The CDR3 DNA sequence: TGCAGTGCTAGCTACAGGGGAGGCGAAAAACTGTTTTTT. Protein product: CSASYRGGEKLFF.

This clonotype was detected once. In DNA form, the CDR3 reads TGCGCCAGCAGGTCTAGCGGGGGCTCCTACAATGAGCAGTTCTTC. Translated, it gives CASRSSGGSYNEQFF. V is TRBV10-2 and J is TRBJ2-1; 10 bases agree with TRBD2. The V gene's germline CDR1 is WSHSY and CDR2 SAAADI. This CDR3 comprises 15 residues. Germline trimming cut 6 bases from V and 0 bases from J; bases unmatched to any gene: 2.